This TCR beta chain emerged from a study of blood T cells in healthy people across ages. Broader study findings: Strong correlation linked observed beta diversity and percent naive T cells. When one million T cells were used, diversity estimates were thought to be underestimates. In the absence of known donor CMV status, changes in expanded clonotypes were possibly confounded.

The germline CDR1 and CDR2 sequences are DFQATT and SNEGSKA (reference sequence). The CDR3 totals 12 residues. Alongside a J-beta primer mix, a sample-barcoded 5' primer served in a second PCR lasting roughly 7 to 11 cycles. Every cDNA molecule carried a tag from a template-switch adaptor bearing 12 random nucleotides. A single record per CDR3 protein comes from TCRdb applying MiXCR to the 5' RACE reads. This table holds about 600,000 distinct CDR3 sequences, under 55% found once. About this clonotype itself: The antigen is undetermined.

This receptor was taken from an elderly man in good health. Sample: blood. This chain connects TRBV20-1 to TRBJ2-7, with a tentative D call TRBD2 (5 bases). The DNA end is a closer match to TRBJ2-5, so the J assignment may be wrong. This CDR3 is CSARTGSGTQYF. CDR3 bases: TGCAGTGCCCGAACGGGGTCTGGGACCCAGTACTTC.